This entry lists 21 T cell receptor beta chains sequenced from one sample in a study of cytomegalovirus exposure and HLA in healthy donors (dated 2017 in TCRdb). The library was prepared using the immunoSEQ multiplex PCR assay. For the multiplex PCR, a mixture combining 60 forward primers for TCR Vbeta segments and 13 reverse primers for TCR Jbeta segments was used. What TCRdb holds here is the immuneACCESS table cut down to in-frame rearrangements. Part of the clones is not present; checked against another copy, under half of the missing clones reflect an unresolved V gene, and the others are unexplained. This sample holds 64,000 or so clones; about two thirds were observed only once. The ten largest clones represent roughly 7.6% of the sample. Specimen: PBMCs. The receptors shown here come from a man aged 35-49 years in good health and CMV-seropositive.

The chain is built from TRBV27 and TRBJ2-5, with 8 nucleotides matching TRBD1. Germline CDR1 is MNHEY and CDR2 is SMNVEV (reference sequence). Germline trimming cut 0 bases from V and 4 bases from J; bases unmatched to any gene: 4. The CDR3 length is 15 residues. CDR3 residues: CASSLSDRGGETQYF. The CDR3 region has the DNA TGTGCCAGCAGTTTATCCGACAGGGGAGGAGAGACCCAGTACTTC.

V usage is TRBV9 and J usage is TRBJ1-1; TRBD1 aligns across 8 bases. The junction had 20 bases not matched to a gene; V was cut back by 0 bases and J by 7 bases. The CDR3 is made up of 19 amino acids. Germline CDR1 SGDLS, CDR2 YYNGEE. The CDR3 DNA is TGTGCCAGCAGCGTAGCGTCAGGGGGCGACGGGGCCCTCCCACATGAAGCTTTCTTT. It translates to CASSVASGGDGALPHEAFF.

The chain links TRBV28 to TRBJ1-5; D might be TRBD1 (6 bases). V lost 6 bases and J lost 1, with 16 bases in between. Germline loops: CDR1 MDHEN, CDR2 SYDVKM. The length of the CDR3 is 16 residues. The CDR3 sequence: CASRILSGTSNQPQHF. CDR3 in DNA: TGTGCCAGCAGGATCTTATCCGGGACAAGCAATCAGCCCCAGCATTTT. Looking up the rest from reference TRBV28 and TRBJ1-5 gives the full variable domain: DVKVTQSSRYLVKRTGEKVFLECVQDMDHENMFWYRQDPGLGLRLIYFSYDVKMKEKGDIPEGYSVSREKKERFSLILESASTNQTSMYLCASRILSGTSNQPQHFGDGTRLSIL.

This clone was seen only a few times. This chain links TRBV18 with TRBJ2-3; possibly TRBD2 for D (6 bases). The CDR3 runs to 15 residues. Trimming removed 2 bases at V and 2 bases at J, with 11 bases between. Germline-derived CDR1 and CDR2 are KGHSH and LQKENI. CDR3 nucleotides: TGTGCCAGCTCACCAGACGCGGGATCCACAGATACGCAGTATTTT. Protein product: CASSPDAGSTDTQYF.

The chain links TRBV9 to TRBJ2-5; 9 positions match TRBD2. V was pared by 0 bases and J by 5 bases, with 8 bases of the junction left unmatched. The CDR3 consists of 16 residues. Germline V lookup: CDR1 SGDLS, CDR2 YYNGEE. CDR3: CASSVGSLAGRETQYF. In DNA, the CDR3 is TGTGCCAGCAGCGTAGGCTCCCTAGCGGGAAGGGAGACCCAGTACTTC.

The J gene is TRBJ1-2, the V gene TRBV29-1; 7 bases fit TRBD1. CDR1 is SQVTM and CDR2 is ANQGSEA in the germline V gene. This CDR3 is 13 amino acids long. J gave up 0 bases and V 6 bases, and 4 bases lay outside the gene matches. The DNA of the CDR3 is TGCAGCGTGGTCGGGACAGCTAACTATGGCTACACCTTC. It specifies CSVVGTANYGYTF.

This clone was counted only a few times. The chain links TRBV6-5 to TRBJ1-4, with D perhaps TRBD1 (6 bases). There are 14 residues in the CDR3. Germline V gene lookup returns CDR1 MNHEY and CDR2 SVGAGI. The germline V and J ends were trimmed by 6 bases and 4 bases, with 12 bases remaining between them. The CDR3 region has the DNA TGTGCCAGCAGCTTACAGGGTAATAATGAAAAACTGTTTTTT. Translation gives CASSLQGNNEKLFF.

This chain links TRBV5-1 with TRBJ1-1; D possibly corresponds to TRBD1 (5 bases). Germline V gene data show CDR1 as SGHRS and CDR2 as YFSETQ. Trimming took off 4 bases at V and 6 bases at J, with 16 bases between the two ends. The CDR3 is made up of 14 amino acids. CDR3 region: CASSMNGGTAEAFF. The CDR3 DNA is TGCGCCAGCAGCATGAACGGCGGGACGGCTGAAGCTTTCTTT.

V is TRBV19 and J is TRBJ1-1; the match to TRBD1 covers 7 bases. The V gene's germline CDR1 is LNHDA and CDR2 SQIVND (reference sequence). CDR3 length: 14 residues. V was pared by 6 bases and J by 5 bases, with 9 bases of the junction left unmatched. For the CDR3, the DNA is TGTGCCAGTAGAAGGGACAGCCAGGGGACTGAAGCTTTCTTT. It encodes CASRRDSQGTEAFF.

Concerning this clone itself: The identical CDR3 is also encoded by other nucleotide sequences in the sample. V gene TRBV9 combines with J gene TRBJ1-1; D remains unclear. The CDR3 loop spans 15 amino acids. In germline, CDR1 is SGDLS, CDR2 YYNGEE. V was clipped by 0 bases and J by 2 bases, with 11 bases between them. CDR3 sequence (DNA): TGTGCCAGCAGCGTAGTTGGGAGCTTAAACACTGAAGCTTTCTTT. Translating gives CASSVVGSLNTEAFF.

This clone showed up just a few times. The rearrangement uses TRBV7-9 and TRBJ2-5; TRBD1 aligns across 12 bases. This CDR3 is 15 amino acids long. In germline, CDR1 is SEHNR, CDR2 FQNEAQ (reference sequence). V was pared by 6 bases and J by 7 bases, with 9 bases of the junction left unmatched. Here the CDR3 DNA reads TGTGCCAGCAGAGAGGGACAGGGGGCTAGGGGGACCCAGTACTTC. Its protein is CASREGQGARGTQYF. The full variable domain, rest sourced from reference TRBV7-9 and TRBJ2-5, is DTGVSQNPRHKITKRGQNVTFRCDPISEHNRLYWYRQTLGQGPEFLTYFQNEAQLEKSRLLSDRFSAERPKGSFSTLEIQRTEQGDSAMYLCASREGQGARGTQYFGPGTRLLVL.

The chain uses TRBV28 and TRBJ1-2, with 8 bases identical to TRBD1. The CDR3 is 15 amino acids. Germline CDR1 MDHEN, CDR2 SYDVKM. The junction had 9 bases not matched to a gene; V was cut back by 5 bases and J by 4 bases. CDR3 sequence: CASSTGTGRFYGYTF. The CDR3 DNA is TGTGCCAGCAGTACTGGGACAGGACGCTTCTATGGCTACACCTTC.

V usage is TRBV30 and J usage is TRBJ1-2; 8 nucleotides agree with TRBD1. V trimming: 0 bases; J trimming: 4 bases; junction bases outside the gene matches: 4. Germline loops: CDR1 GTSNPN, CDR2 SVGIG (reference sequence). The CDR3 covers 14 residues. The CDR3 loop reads CAWSVEQGGYGYTF. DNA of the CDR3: TGTGCCTGGAGTGTAGAACAGGGGGGCTATGGCTACACCTTC.

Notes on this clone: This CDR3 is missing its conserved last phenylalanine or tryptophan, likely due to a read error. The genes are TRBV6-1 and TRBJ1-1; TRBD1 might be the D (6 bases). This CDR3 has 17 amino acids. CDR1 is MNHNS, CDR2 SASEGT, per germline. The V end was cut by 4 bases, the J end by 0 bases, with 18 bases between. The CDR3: CASSVWGGAIMNTEAFS. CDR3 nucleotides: TGTGCCAGCAGTGTTTGGGGGGGGGCGATTATGAACACTGAAGCTTTCTCT.

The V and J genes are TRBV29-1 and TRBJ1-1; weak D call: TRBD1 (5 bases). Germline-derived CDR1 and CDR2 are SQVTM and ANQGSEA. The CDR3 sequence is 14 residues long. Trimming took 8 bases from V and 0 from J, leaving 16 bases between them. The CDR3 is CSYSRGGLNTEAFF. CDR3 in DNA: TGCAGCTATTCTCGGGGGGGGTTGAACACTGAAGCTTTCTTT.

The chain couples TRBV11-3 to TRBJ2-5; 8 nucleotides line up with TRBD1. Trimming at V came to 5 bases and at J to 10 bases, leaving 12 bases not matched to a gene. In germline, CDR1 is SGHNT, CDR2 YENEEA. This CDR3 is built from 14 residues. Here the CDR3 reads CASSPSGGARDQYF. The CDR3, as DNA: TGTGCCAGCAGCCCCTCAGGGGGCGCGAGGGACCAGTACTTC.

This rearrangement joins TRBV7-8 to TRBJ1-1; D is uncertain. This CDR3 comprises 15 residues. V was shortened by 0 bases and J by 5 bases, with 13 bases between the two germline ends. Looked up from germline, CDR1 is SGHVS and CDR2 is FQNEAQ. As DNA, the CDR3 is TGTGCCAGCAGCTTAGCGGAGGGTCCGGGGACTGAAGCTTTCTTT. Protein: CASSLAEGPGTEAFF.

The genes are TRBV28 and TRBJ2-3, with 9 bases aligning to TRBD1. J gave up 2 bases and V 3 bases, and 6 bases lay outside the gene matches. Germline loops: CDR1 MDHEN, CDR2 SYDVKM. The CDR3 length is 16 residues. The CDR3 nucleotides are TGTGCCAGCAGTTTCTCCGGGACAGGGAACACAGATACGCAGTATTTT. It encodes CASSFSGTGNTDTQYF.

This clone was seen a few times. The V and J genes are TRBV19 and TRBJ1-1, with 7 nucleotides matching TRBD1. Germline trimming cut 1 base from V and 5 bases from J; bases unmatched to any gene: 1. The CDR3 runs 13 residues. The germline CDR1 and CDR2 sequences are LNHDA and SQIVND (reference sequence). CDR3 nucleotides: TGTGCCAGTAGTATAGCAGGGGGAACTGAAGCTTTCTTT. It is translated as CASSIAGGTEAFF.

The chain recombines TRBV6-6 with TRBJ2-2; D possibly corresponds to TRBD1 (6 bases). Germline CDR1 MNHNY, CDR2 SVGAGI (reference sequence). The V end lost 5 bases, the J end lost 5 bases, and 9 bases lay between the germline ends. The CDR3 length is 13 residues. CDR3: CASSRGGTGELFF. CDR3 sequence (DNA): TGTGCCAGCAGTCGAGGGGGAACCGGGGAGCTGTTTTTT.

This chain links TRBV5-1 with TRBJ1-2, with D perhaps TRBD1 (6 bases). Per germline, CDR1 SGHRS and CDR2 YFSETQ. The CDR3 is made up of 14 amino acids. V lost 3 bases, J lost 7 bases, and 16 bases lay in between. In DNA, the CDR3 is TGCGCCAGCAGCTACCAGGGGCGCGATTCTGGCTACACCTTC. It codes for CASSYQGRDSGYTF.